This T cell receptor beta chain was profiled in a study of molecular identifiers for immune sequencing clone quantification. The CDR3 is made up of 15 amino acids. V lost 8 bases and J lost 0; bases outside the gene matches: 6. The V gene's germline CDR1 is MNHEY and CDR2 SVGEGT. Generation of bulk TCR libraries relied on previously described methods and listed TCR primers. TCRdb passed the PCR reads through MiXCR, listing each CDR3 protein once. Found here are more than 450,000 distinct CDR3 sequences, over 20% of them singletons; the top ten hold about 0.78%. The CD8+CD4-CCR7+CD45RA+ phenotype defined the sorted naive CD8 T cells.

The chain recombines TRBV6-2 or TRBV6-3 with TRBJ1-3, with 8 positions matching TRBD1. This receptor was taken from a human donor in good health. Some libraries in this study had Jurkat cell RNA spiked in. The material sequenced was naive CD8+ T cells from blood, with Jurkat cell RNA spiked in. As for subset: FACS-sorted CD8+CD4-CCR7+CD45RA+ naive T cells. The CDR3 bases are TGTGCCAGCCGACCTGACAGGGGCTCTGGAAACACCATATATTTT. Its protein product is CASRPDRGSGNTIYF.